A selection of T cell receptor beta chains follows, all from one sample in a study of tumor-infiltrating lymphocytes in primary liver carcinoma. TCRdb re-derived calls from the multiplex PCR reads in MiXCR, one entry per CDR3 protein. This table has 180,000 or so distinct CDR3 sequences, roughly three fifths appearing once. The sequenced sample was peripheral blood. The receptors come from a man aged 35-49 years with primary liver carcinoma and hepatitis B virus infection. The CDR3 runs from the conserved cysteine through the conserved F or W. Fields, in order: J gene, CDR3 length, clone size, D gene, V gene, CDR3 DNA, CDR3 protein. The D gene is left open where the match is weak. Some rows have no size entry. The others give once, few or many, or a class for an expanded clone.

TRBJ1-1,13,few,-,TRBV29-1,TGCAGCGTTGACTGGGGCTTAGACACTGAAGCTTTCTTT,CSVDWGLDTEAFF
TRBJ2-3,14,-,-,TRBV5-5,TGTGCCAGCAGCTCGCATGTCAGGGAGGATACGCAGTATTTT,CASSSHVREDTQYF
TRBJ2-7,14,few,-,TRBV28,TGTGCCAGCAGTTTTGAGGGGGACACCTACGAGCAGTACTTC,CASSFEGDTYEQYF
TRBJ1-2,13,few,TRBD1,TRBV6-5,TGTGCCAGCAGTCGGGGGACAGGGGTTGGCTACACCTTC,CASSRGTGVGYTF
TRBJ2-7,14,-,-,TRBV6-5,TGTGCCAGCAGTGGCCGGGACATTGCCTACGAGCAGTACTTC,CASSGRDIAYEQYF
TRBJ2-1,18,-,-,TRBV7-8,TGTGCCAGCAGCATAAGGGGGGAACAGGGCGTTTTGATCAATGAGCAGTTCTTC,CASSIRGEQGVLINEQFF
TRBJ2-7,13,-,-,TRBV29-1,TGCAGCGCACAGACAGGAAACTCCTACGAGCAGTACTTC,CSAQTGNSYEQYF
TRBJ2-7,14,-,-,TRBV5-4,TGTGCCAGCAGCTTCGGTCTGGGGAACTACGGGCAGTACTTC,CASSFGLGNYGQYF
TRBJ2-6,16,-,TRBD2,TRBV28,TGTGCCAGCAGTTCCCCTGGGGGGGTCGGGGCCAACGTCCTGACTTTC,CASSSPGGVGANVLTF
TRBJ2-3,13,-,TRBD1,TRBV2,TGTGCCAGCAGCGGAGACAGGGCGGATACGCAGTATTTT,CASSGDRADTQYF
TRBJ2-7,14,-,-,TRBV11-1,TGTGCCAGCAGCCAGTGGGGGGCGGACAACGAGCAGTACTTC,CASSQWGADNEQYF
TRBJ2-3,15,-,-,TRBV12-3/TRBV12-4,TGTGCCAGCAGTCCCAGGGGGGTCGGTGTAAAAACGCAGTATTTT,CASSPRGVGVKTQYF
TRBJ2-3,15,-,TRBD2,TRBV11-1,TGTGTCAGCAGCTCAGACGGGAGGCCTCACGATACGCAGTATTTT,CVSSSDGRPHDTQYF
TRBJ1-1,15,few,-,TRBV28,TGTGCCAGCAGTCTTTGGACCGTCTCGAACACTGAAGCTTTCTTT,CASSLWTVSNTEAFF
TRBJ2-2,16,few,TRBD1,TRBV5-5,TGTGCCAGCAGCCACGGGACAGGGGGGTACACCGGGGAGCTGTTTTTT,CASSHGTGGYTGELFF
TRBJ2-5,12,many,TRBD2,TRBV11-3,TGTGCCAGCAGCGGGAGGGAAGAGACCCAGTACTTC,CASSGREETQYF